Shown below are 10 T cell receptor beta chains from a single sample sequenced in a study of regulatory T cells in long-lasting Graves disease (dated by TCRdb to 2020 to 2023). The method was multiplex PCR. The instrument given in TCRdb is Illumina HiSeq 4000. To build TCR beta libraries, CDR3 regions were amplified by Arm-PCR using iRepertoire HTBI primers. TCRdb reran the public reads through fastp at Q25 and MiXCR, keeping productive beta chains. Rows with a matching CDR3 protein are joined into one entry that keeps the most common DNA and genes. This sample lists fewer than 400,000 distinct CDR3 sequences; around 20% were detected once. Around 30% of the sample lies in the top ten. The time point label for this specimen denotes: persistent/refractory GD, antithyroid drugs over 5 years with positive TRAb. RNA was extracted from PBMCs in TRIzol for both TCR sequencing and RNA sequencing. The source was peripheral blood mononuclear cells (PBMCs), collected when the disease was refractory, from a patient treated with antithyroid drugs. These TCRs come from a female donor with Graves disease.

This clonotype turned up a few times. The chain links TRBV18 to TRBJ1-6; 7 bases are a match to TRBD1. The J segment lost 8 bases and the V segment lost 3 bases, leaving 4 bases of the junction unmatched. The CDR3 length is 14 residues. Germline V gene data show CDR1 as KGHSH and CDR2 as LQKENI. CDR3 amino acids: CASSPRDSYSPLHF. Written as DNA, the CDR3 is TGTGCCAGCTCACCTAGGGACAGTTATTCACCCCTCCACTTT.

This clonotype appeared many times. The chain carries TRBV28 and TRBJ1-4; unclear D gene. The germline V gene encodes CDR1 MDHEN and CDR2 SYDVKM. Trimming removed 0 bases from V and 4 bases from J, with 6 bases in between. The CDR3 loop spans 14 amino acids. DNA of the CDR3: TGTGCCAGCAGTTTATGGGATTTTAATGAAAAACTGTTTTTT. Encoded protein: CASSLWDFNEKLFF.

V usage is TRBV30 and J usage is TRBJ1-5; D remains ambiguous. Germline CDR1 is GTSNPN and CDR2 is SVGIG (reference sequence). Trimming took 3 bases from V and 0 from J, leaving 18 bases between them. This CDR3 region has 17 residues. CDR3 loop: CAWSAARGIGSNQPQHF. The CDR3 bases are TGTGCCTGGAGCGCCGCTAGAGGCATTGGTAGCAATCAGCCCCAGCATTTT.

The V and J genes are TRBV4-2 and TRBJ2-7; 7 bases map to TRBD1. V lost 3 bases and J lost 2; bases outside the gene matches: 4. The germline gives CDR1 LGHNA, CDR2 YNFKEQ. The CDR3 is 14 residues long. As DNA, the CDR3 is TGTGCCAGCAGCCAGCAGACAGGGCCCTACGAGCAGTACTTC. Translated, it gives CASSQQTGPYEQYF.

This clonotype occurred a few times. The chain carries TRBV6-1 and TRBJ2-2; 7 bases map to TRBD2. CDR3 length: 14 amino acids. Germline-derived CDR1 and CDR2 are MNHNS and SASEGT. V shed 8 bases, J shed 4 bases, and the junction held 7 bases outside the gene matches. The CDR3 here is CASHGTTTTGELFF. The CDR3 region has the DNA TGTGCCAGCCACGGGACTACAACCACCGGGGAGCTGTTTTTT.

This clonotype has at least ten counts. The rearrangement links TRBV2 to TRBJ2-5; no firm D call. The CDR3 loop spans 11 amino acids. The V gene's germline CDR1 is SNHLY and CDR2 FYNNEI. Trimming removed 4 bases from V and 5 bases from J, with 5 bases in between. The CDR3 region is CASSGPETQYF. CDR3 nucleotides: TGTGCCAGCAGTGGTCCTGAGACCCAGTACTTC.

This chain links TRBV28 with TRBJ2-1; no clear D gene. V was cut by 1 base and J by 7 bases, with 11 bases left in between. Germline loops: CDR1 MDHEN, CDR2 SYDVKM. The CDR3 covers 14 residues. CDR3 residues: CASSLYGRVNEQFF. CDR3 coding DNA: TGTGCCAGCAGTTTATACGGTCGGGTAAATGAGCAGTTCTTC.

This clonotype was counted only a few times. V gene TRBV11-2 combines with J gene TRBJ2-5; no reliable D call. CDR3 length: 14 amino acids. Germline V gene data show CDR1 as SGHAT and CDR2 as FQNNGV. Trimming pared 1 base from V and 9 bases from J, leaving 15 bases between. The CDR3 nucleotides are TGTGCCAGCAGCTTAGGCCCCCGGAGTTCAGCCCAGTACTTC. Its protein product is CASSLGPRSSAQYF.

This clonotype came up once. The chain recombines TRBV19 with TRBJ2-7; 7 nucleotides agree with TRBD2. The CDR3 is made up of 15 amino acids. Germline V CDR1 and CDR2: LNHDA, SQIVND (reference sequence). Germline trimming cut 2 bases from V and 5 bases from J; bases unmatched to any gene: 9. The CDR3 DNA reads TGTGCCAGTAGTATACGGGACTATTATAAGAACGAGCAGTACTTC. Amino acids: CASSIRDYYKNEQYF.

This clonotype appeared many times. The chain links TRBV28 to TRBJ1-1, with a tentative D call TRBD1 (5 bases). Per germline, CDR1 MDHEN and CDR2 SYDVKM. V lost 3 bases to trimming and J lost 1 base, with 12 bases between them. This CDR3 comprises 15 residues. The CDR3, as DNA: TGTGCCAGCAGTTTCGGGGGAACGGCGAACACTGAAGCTTTCTTT. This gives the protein CASSFGGTANTEAFF.